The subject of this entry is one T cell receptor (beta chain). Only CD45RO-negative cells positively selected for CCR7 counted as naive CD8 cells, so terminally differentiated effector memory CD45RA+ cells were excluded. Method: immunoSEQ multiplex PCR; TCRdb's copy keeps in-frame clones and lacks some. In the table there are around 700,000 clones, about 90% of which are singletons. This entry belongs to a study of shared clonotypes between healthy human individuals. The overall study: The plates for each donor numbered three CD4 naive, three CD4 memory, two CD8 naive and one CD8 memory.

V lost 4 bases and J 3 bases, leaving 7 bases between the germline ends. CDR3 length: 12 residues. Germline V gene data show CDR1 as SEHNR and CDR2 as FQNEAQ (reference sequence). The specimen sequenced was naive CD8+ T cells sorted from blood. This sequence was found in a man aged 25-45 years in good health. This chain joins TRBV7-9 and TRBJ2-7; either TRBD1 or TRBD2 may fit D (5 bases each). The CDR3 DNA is TGTGCCAGCAGCTCGGGGCGCTACGAGCAGTACTTC. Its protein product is CASSSGRYEQYF.